Shown below are 20 T cell receptor beta chains from a single sample sequenced in a study of technical replicates of blood from several donors (dated by TCRdb to 2017 to 2019). The library was generated by the immunoSEQ multiplex PCR assay. In TCRdb, the immuneACCESS table is reduced to in-frame sequences with V and J assigned. These tables do not hold every clone; where another copy was compared, an unresolved V gene accounts for under half, and the others remain unexplained. The sample yields some 81,000 clones; more than 85% were counted once. Together, the top ten hold about 0.25% of the sample. Sequencing was done on a sample of T cells isolated from PBMCs. The receptor set was obtained from a human donor in good health.

The chain employs TRBV10-2 and TRBJ2-3; either TRBD1 or TRBD2 may fit D (5 bases each). With 6 bases removed from V and 5 bases from J, the gap between germline ends came to 12 bases. This CDR3 comprises 13 residues. Germline CDR1 and CDR2: WSHSY and SAAADI. The CDR3 coding sequence is TGCGCCAGCAGGGAGGTCGGACAAGATACGCAGTATTTT. Translating gives CASREVGQDTQYF.

This chain uses TRBV7-3 with TRBJ1-1; a weak D match, TRBD1 (6 bases). Germline V CDR1 and CDR2: SGHTA, FQGTGA. The CDR3 runs to 14 residues. V lost 3 bases, J lost 1 base, and 9 bases lay in between. The CDR3 DNA sequence: TGTGCCAGCAGCTTGGGACATCAGAACACTGAAGCTTTCTTT. Its protein is CASSLGHQNTEAFF.

V and J are TRBV6-6 and TRBJ2-1, with 10 positions matching TRBD2. The CDR3 covers 15 residues. Germline CDR1 and CDR2: MNHNY and SVGAGI (reference sequence). V shed 7 bases and J 9 bases; nucleotides not matched to a gene: 12. CDR3 sequence (DNA): TGTGCCAGCACCCCGGAGCGGGGGGGCACGAGTGAGCAGTTCTTC. Translation gives CASTPERGGTSEQFF.

The DNA of the CDR3 is TGCGCCAGCAGCTTGGGACAGTACTTGGAGACCCAGTACTTC. Protein: CASSLGQYLETQYF. The rearrangement joins TRBV5-1 to TRBJ2-5; tentatively, D is TRBD1 (5 bases). V was clipped by 0 bases and J by 5 bases, with 11 bases between them. The germline V gene encodes CDR1 SGHRS and CDR2 YFSETQ. The CDR3 runs 14 residues.

This chain connects TRBV6-1 to TRBJ1-4; 7 nucleotides align to TRBD1. The CDR3 sequence is 12 residues long. Germline CDR1 reads MNHNS; CDR2 reads SASEGT. V lost 5 bases to trimming and J lost 15 bases; unmatched junction nucleotides: 9. The CDR3 protein is CASSRTGPKLFF. The CDR3, as DNA: TGTGCCAGCAGTCGGACAGGACCCAAGTTGTTTTTT.

The chain joins TRBV16 to TRBJ2-1; possibly TRBD2 for D (5 bases). Trimming cost V 0 bases and J 7 bases, with 7 bases left between them. Looked up from germline, CDR1 is KGHSY and CDR2 is FQNENV. The CDR3 consists of 13 residues. CDR3 DNA sequence: TGTGCCAGCAGCCAATCCGGCGGGAATGAGCAGTTCTTC. Amino acid sequence: CASSQSGGNEQFF.

The chain combines TRBV27 with TRBJ2-7; TRBD2 matches 10 bases. Germline CDR1 and CDR2: MNHEY and SMNVEV (reference sequence). The trim removed 8 bases at V and 2 bases at J, leaving 6 bases unmatched. The CDR3 is 14 residues long. The CDR3: CASGYSGGAYEQYF. Here the CDR3 DNA reads TGTGCCAGCGGGTACAGCGGGGGGGCCTACGAGCAGTACTTC.

The CDR3 region has the DNA TGTGCCAGCAGCCCCACGAGCGGACAGGGCTACTATGGCTACACCTTC. Its protein is CASSPTSGQGYYGYTF. This rearrangement joins TRBV7-9 to TRBJ1-2, with TRBD1 matching over 8 bases. CDR3 length: 16 residues. Per germline, CDR1 SEHNR and CDR2 FQNEAQ (reference sequence). The V gene end was trimmed by 5 bases and the J gene end by 3 bases; junction bases not matched to a gene: 11.

The J gene is TRBJ2-5, the V gene TRBV5-4; TRBD2 matches 10 bases. The CDR3 totals 15 residues. CDR1 is SGHNT and CDR2 is YYREEE in the germline V gene (reference sequence). The V segment lost 4 bases and the J segment 4 bases; nucleotides outside the gene matches: 7. CDR3 loop: CASSQPSGGVETQYF. CDR3 nucleotide sequence: TGTGCCAGCAGCCAGCCGAGCGGGGGGGTAGAGACCCAGTACTTC. Full variable domain (outside the CDR3, taken from reference TRBV5-4 and TRBJ2-5): ETGVTQSPTHLIKTRGQQVTLRCSSQSGHNTVSWYQQALGQGPQFIFQYYREEENGRGNFPPRFSGLQFPNYSSELNVNALELDDSALYLCASSQPSGGVETQYFGPGTRLLVL.

The chain has TRBV29-1 and TRBJ1-1; D perhaps matches TRBD1 (6 bases). Trimming stripped 7 bases from V and 10 bases from J, with 16 bases between. The CDR3 sequence is 11 residues long. Germline-derived CDR1 and CDR2 are SQVTM and ANQGSEA. CDR3 bases: TGCAGCGCCGAATCCCTAGGGGGAGCTTTCTTT. Amino acids: CSAESLGGAFF. The whole variable domain, filled in from reference TRBV29-1 and TRBJ1-1, reads SAVISQKPSRDICQRGTSLTIQCQVDSQVTMMFWYRQQPGQSLTLIATANQGSEATYESGFVIDKFPISRPNLTFSTLTVSNMSPEDSSIYLCSAESLGGAFFGQGTRLTVV.

CDR3 nucleotide sequence: TGCGCCAGCAGCCAAGATCGGGGAAGGGGGCAGAGGTTTATGAACACTGAAGCTTTCTTT. It is translated as CASSQDRGRGQRFMNTEAFF. The rearrangement links TRBV4-1 to TRBJ1-1, with TRBD1 identical over 7 bases. After removal of 0 bases from V and 0 bases from J, the junction contained 16 bases not matched to a gene. Germline lookup yields CDR1 MGHRA and CDR2 YSYEKL. CDR3 length: 20 amino acids.

The gene calls are TRBV15 and TRBJ2-7; 11 positions match TRBD2. With V trimmed by 0 bases and J by 4 bases, 5 bases remained unmatched. The germline CDR1 and CDR2 sequences are LNHNV and YYDKDF (reference sequence). CDR3 length: 16 amino acids. For the CDR3, the DNA is TGTGCCACCAGCAGAGATAATAGCGGGGGGGGTTACGAGCAGTACTTC. Translation: CATSRDNSGGGYEQYF.

This clone was detected only once. The V call is TRBV7-9, the J call TRBJ2-3; 7 nucleotides match TRBD1. The CDR3 is made up of 19 amino acids. The germline V gene has CDR1 SEHNR and CDR2 FQNEAQ (reference sequence). Trimming removed 2 bases from V and 0 bases from J; junction bases left unmatched: 14. CDR3 DNA sequence: TGTGCCAGCAGCTTATTACGGGGCAACAGGGGCCCTAGCACAGATACGCAGTATTTT. It codes for CASSLLRGNRGPSTDTQYF.

The CDR3 here is CASSLGPSTGDYGYTF. In nucleotides, the CDR3 is TGTGCCAGCAGCCTGGGCCCCTCTACAGGGGATTATGGCTACACCTTC. The V call is TRBV5-4, the J call TRBJ1-2; the match to TRBD1 covers 7 bases. Unmatched junction bases numbered 14, after V lost 4 bases and J lost 5 bases. The germline V gene encodes CDR1 SGHNT and CDR2 YYREEE (reference sequence). This CDR3 spans 16 amino acids.

V and J are TRBV28 and TRBJ2-7; D might be TRBD2 (5 bases). Per germline, CDR1 MDHEN and CDR2 SYDVKM. The V end was cut by 3 bases, the J end by 2 bases, with 8 bases between. The CDR3 is 13 residues long. Here the CDR3 reads CASSFGLTYEQYF. The DNA for the CDR3 is TGTGCCAGCAGTTTCGGACTGACCTACGAGCAGTACTTC.

This chain joins TRBV11-2 and TRBJ1-1; D remains ambiguous. The CDR3 extends over 13 amino acids. Germline CDR1 SGHAT, CDR2 FQNNGV. V shed 6 bases and J shed 7 bases, with 15 bases lying between them. CDR3 protein: CASRYDSYFEAFF. As DNA, the CDR3 is TGTGCCAGCAGGTACGACTCATATTTTGAAGCTTTCTTT.

With regard to this clone: The junction departs from germline at one end; a sequencing error may be responsible. The chain recombines TRBV2 with TRBJ2-1, with D tentatively TRBD2 (6 bases). The CDR3 has 11 residues. Germline V gene lookup returns CDR1 SNHLY and CDR2 FYNNEI. The CDR3 is CASSFSGFPIF. CDR3 nucleotide sequence: TGTGCCAGCAGTTTTAGCGGATTCCCGATCTTC.

The chain has TRBV7-9 and TRBJ1-2; the D is unclear. The germline gives CDR1 SEHNR, CDR2 FQNEAQ (reference sequence). Trimming took 1 base from V and 6 from J, leaving 6 bases between them. This CDR3 contains 12 residues. CDR3 sequence (DNA): TGTGCCAGCAGCTTAGTCGGTGATGGCTACACCTTC. Protein: CASSLVGDGYTF. The complete variable domain, with remaining parts taken from reference TRBV7-9 and TRBJ1-2, reads DTGVSQNPRHKITKRGQNVTFRCDPISEHNRLYWYRQTLGQGPEFLTYFQNEAQLEKSRLLSDRFSAERPKGSFSTLEIQRTEQGDSAMYLCASSLVGDGYTFGSGTRLTVV.

Notes on this clone: The junction departs from germline at one end; a sequencing error may be responsible. This sequence joins TRBV6-1 and TRBJ1-5; perhaps TRBD1 as D (6 bases). There are 15 residues in the CDR3. The germline gives CDR1 MNHNS, CDR2 SASEGT. CDR3 region: CASREDRWGNQPQHF. The CDR3, as DNA: TGTGCCAGCAGGGAAGACAGGTGGGGCAATCAGCCCCAGCATTTT.

This clone was detected once. The chain uses TRBV6-5 and TRBJ1-2; D gene uncertain. V gave up 11 bases and J gave up 2 bases, with 12 bases separating them. Germline CDR1 and CDR2: MNHEY and SVGAGI. This CDR3 has 12 amino acids. The CDR3 sequence: CASAAGNYGYTF. The CDR3 nucleotides read TGTGCCTCAGCGGCAGGAAACTATGGCTACACCTTC.